This TCR beta chain was captured in a study of early T cells in non-severe SARS-CoV-2 infection. Findings and caveats of the study: Private and CD4 specificities were missed by VDJdb matching, skewed to anti-spike CD8.

On this clonotype: Its antigen is undetermined.

Trimming cost V 7 bases and J 1 base, with 7 bases left between them. The CDR3 length is 13 residues. TCRdb redid the calling of the 5' RACE reads with MiXCR, one entry per CDR3 protein. There are approximately 64,000 distinct CDR3 sequences in the sample; around 20% occur only once, and approximately 17% lies in the top ten. Specimen: whole blood, collected at baseline. The clonotype originates from an adult who was a healthcare worker with PCR-confirmed SARS-CoV-2 infection or an uninfected control (not recorded which). The rearrangement uses TRBV12-3 or TRBV12-4 and TRBJ2-2; no definite D call. This CDR3 reads CASTWGNTGELFF. CDR3 bases: TGTGCCAGCACCTGGGGGAACACCGGGGAGCTGTTTTTT.